The clone carrying this T cell receptor (beta chain) was seen at least ten times. With 10-nucleotide random UMIs included, cDNA was synthesized by 5'RACE. In every sequencing run, more than 170 million TCR-beta sequences were generated from 15-18 subjects. TCRdb independently ran MiXCR on the 5' RACE reads; one entry per CDR3 protein. In the table there are about 59,000 distinct CDR3 sequences, roughly 13% of which are singletons. The data stem from a study of neurological immune-mediated disorders. The germline V gene has CDR1 MNHGY and CDR2 SAAAGT. The CDR3 contains 13 residues. Between the trimmed V and J ends, which lost 2 bases and 14 bases, there was a span of 17 bases.

Sequencing was carried out using PBMCs. The chain joins TRBV6-8 to TRBJ2-3; D assignment may be TRBD1 or TRBD2 (5 bases each). This TCR came from a woman aged 60-70 years with HTLV-1-associated myelopathy (HAM/TSP). The CDR3: CASSYTGPPELYF. The CDR3 nucleotides read TGTGCCAGCAGTTACACGGGACCCCCTGAGCTGTATTTT.